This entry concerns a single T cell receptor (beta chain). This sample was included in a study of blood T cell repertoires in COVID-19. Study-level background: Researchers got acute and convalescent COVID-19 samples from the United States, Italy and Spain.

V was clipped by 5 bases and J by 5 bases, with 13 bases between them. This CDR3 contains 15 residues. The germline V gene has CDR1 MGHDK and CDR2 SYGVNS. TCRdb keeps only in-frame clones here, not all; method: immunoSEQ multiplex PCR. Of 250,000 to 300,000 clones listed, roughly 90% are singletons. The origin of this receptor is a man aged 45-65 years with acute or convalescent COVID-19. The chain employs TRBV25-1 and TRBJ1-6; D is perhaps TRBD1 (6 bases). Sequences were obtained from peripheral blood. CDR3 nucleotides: TGTGCCAGCAGTTTGGGGGACACAGATAATTCACCCCTCCACTTT. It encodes CASSLGDTDNSPLHF.